The 10 T cell receptor beta chains below all came from one sample that was sequenced in a study of control samples from healthy donors and cancer patients. Assay used: immunoSEQ multiplex PCR; TCRdb lists only in-frame clones, some missing. Of 25,000 to 30,000 clones in the sample, approximately 90% were seen once. Sequencing was carried out using PBMCs. These receptors originate from a woman aged 35 to 49 with lung cancer.

V gene TRBV7-2 combines with J gene TRBJ2-5, with 14 bases aligning to TRBD2. After removal of 5 bases from V and 7 bases from J, the junction contained 9 bases not matched to a gene. The CDR3 loop spans 16 amino acids. CDR1 is SGHTA and CDR2 is FQGNSA in the germline V gene. The CDR3 spells CASSDRLAGGMGTQYF. The CDR3 nucleotides are TGTGCCAGCAGCGACCGACTAGCGGGGGGGATGGGGACCCAGTACTTC. Variable domain in full (rest from reference TRBV7-2 and TRBJ2-5): GAGVSQSPSNKVTEKGKDVELRCDPISGHTALYWYRQSLGQGLEFLIYFQGNSAPDKSGLPSDRFSAERTGGSVSTLTIQRTQQEDSAVYLCASSDRLAGGMGTQYFGPGTRLLVL.

The CDR3 is CASSRLNTEAFF. The CDR3 bases are TGTGCCAGCAGTCGGCTTAACACTGAAGCTTTCTTT. The chain couples TRBV6-6 to TRBJ1-1; D remains unclear. The CDR3 totals 12 residues. V dropped 5 bases and J dropped 2 bases, with 6 bases sitting between them. Germline lookup yields CDR1 MNHNY and CDR2 SVGAGI (reference sequence).

The chain is built from TRBV11-2 and TRBJ1-2, with 11 nucleotides matching TRBD1. Per the germline V gene, CDR1 is SGHAT and CDR2 is FQNNGV. The junction had 4 bases not matched to a gene; V was cut back by 5 bases and J by 5 bases. There are 14 residues in the CDR3. CDR3 loop: CASSVGQGAYGYTF. DNA for the CDR3: TGTGCCAGCAGCGTAGGACAGGGGGCGTATGGCTACACCTTC.

Regarding this clone: The same CDR3 can be traced to other DNA sequences in this sample. The chain couples TRBV11-1 to TRBJ1-1, with D possibly being TRBD1 (6 bases). This CDR3 has 14 residues. Trimming removed 3 bases from V and 5 bases from J, with 13 bases in between. Per the germline V gene, CDR1 is SGHAT and CDR2 is FQDESV (reference sequence). In nucleotides, the CDR3 is TGTGCCAGCAGCTTTGATTCTAGGGGGACTGAAGCTTTCTTT. Translating gives CASSFDSRGTEAFF.

The V and J genes are TRBV14 and TRBJ1-2, with 9 bases fitting TRBD1. Per the germline V gene, CDR1 is SGHDN and CDR2 is FVKESK. CDR3 length: 14 amino acids. Germline trimming cut 7 bases from V and 3 bases from J; bases unmatched to any gene: 6. The CDR3 spells CASKKTGGYYGYTF. CDR3 nucleotide sequence: TGTGCCAGCAAGAAGACAGGGGGTTACTATGGCTACACCTTC.

The rearrangement uses TRBV18 and TRBJ1-5; TRBD1 might be the D (6 bases). The germline V gene encodes CDR1 KGHSH and CDR2 LQKENI. This CDR3 is 17 amino acids long. The germline V and J ends were trimmed by 3 bases and 0 bases, with 15 bases remaining between them. CDR3 coding DNA: TGTGCCAGCTCACCTGTGGACAGCCTTTATAGCAATCAGCCCCAGCATTTT. Protein sequence: CASSPVDSLYSNQPQHF.

The chain combines TRBV19 with TRBJ1-5, with TRBD1 as a possible D gene (5 bases). Germline CDR1 LNHDA, CDR2 SQIVND (reference sequence). This CDR3 has 14 residues. Trimming cost V 11 bases and J 3 bases, with 17 bases left between them. CDR3 residues: CAVKGTGFNQPQHF. CDR3 in DNA: TGTGCCGTAAAAGGGACGGGATTCAATCAGCCCCAGCATTTT.

The V gene is TRBV29-1, the J gene TRBJ2-3; D call uncertain. V was pared by 5 bases and J by 3 bases, with 12 bases between. The germline V gene encodes CDR1 SQVTM and CDR2 ANQGSEA. The CDR3 is 13 residues long. CDR3 sequence reads: CSVRLRRTDTQYF. CDR3 nucleotide sequence: TGCAGCGTTAGACTCCGACGGACAGATACGCAGTATTTT.

This chain joins TRBV4-3 and TRBJ2-2, with D uncertain. Germline loops: CDR1 LGHNA, CDR2 YSLEER. This CDR3 is built from 15 residues. Trimming left V 0 bases short and J 5 bases short, with 10 bases between. The CDR3 region has the DNA TGCGCCAGCAGCCAAGAAATGGGGATAACCGGGGAGCTGTTTTTT. As protein: CASSQEMGITGELFF.

The chain joins TRBV5-4 to TRBJ1-1; 7 bases match TRBD1. After removal of 4 bases from V and 1 base from J, the junction contained 7 bases not matched to a gene. This CDR3 is 15 amino acids long. Germline CDR1 and CDR2: SGHNT and YYREEE (reference sequence). The CDR3 sequence is CASSNGQVRNTEAFF. The DNA for the CDR3 is TGTGCCAGCAGCAACGGACAGGTTAGGAACACTGAAGCTTTCTTT. Full variable domain (remainder filled in from reference TRBV5-4 and TRBJ1-1): ETGVTQSPTHLIKTRGQQVTLRCSSQSGHNTVSWYQQALGQGPQFIFQYYREEENGRGNFPPRFSGLQFPNYSSELNVNALELDDSALYLCASSNGQVRNTEAFFGQGTRLTVV.